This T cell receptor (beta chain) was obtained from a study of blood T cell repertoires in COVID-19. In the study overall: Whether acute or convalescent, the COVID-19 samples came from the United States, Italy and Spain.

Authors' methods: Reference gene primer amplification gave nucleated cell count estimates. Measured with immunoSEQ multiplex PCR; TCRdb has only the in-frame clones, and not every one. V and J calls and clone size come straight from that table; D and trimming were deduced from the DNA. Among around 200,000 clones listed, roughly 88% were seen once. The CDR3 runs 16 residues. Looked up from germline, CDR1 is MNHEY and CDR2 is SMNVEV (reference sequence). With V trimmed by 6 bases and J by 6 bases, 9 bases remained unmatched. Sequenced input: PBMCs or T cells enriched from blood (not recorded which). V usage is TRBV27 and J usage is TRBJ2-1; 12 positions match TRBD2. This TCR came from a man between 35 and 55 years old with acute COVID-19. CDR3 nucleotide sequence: TGTGCCAGCAGGGCCCCGACTAGCGGGAGCCCCAATGAGCAGTTCTTC. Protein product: CASRAPTSGSPNEQFF.